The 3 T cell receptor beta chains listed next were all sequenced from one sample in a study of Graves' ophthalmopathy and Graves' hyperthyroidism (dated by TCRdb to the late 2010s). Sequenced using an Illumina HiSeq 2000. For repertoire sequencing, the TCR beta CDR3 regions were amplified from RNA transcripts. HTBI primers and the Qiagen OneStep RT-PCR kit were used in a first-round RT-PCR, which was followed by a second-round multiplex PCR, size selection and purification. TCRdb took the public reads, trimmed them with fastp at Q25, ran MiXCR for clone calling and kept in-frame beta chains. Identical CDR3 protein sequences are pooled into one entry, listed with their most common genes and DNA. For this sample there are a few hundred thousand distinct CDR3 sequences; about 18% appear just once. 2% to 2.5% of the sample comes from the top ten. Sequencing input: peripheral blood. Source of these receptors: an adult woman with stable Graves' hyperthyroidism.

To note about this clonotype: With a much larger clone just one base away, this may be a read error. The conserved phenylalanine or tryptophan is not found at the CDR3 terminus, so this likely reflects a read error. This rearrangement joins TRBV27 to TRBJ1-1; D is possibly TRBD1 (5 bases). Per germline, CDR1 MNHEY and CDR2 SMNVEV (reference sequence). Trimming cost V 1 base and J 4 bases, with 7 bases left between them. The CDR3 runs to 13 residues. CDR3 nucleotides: TGTGCCAGCAGTTTATATGGGGGCACTGAAGCTTTCTAT. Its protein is CASSLYGGTEAFY.

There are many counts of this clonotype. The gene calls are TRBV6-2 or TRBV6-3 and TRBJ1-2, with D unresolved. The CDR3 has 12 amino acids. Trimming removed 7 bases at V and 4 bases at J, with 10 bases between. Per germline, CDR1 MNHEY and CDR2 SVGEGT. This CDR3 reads CASTHGSYGYTF. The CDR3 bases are TGTGCCAGCACCCACGGAAGCTATGGCTACACCTTC.

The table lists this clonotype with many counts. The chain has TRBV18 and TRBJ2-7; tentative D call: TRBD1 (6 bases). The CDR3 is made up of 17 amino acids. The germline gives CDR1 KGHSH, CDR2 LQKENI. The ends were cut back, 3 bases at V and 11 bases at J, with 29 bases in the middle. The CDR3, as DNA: TGTGCCAGCTCACCCACACCGGGACAAGAAAGCGTGACGAGCAAGTACTTC. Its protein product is CASSPTPGQESVTSKYF.